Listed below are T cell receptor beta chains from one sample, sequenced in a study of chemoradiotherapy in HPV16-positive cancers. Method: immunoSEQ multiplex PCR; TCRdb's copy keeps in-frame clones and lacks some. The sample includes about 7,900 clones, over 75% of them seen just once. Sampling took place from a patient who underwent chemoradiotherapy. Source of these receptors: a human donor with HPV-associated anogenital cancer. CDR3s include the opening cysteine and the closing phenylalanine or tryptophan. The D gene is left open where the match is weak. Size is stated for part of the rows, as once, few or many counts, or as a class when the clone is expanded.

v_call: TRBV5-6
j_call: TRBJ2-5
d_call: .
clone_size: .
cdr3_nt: TGTGCCAGCAGCTTGGGGACCCAAGAGACCCAGTACTTC
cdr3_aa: CASSLGTQETQYF

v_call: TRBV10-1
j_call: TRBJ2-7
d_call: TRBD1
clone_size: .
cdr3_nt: TGCGCCAGCAGTGAGTCGACAGGGCCCTACGAGCAGTACTTC
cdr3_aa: CASSESTGPYEQYF

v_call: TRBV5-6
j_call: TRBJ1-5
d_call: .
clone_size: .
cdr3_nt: TGTGCCAGCAGCACATACAATCAGCCCCAGCATTTT
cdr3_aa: CASSTYNQPQHF

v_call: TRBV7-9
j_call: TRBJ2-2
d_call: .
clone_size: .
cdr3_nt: TGTGCCAGCAGCTTATCTTGGACCGTAGTTAACACCGGGGAGCTGTTTTTT
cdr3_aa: CASSLSWTVVNTGELFF

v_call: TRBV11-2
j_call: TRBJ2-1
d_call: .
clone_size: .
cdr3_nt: TGTGCCAGCAGAGGCGGGGGCTTCACCTACAATGAGCAGTTCTTC
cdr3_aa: CASRGGGFTYNEQFF

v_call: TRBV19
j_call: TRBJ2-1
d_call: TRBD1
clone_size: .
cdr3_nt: TGTGCCAGTAGTATCAGAGGGGGCCCTGTATATGAGCAGTTCTTC
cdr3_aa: CASSIRGGPVYEQFF

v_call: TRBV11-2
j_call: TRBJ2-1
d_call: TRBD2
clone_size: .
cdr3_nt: TGTGCCAGCAGTACCCGACTAGCGGCCTTATACAATGAGCAGTTCTTC
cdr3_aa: CASSTRLAALYNEQFF

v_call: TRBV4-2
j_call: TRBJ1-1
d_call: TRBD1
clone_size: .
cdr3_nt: TGTGCCAGCAGCCGTCACCCGGGACAGGCGAACACTGAAGCTTTCTTT
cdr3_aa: CASSRHPGQANTEAFF

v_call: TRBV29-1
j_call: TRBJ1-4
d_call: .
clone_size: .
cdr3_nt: TGCAGCGTTGGCGGTGAAAAACTGTTTTTT
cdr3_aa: CSVGGEKLFF

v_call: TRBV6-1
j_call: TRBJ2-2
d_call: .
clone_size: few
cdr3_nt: TGTGCCAGCAGTGAAGGGGGGGAGCTGTTTTTT
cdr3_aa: CASSEGGELFF

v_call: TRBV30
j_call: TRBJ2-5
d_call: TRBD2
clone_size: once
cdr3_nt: TGTGCCTGGAGTCCGACGGGAGGGGGGGAGACCCAGTACTTC
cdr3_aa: CAWSPTGGGETQYF

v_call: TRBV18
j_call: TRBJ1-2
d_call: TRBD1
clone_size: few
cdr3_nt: TGTGCCAGCTCATCTCAGGGGGATGGCTACACCTTC
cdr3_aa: CASSSQGDGYTF

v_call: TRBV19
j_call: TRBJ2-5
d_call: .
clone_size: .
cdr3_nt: TGTGCCAGTTCTAGAGGGAAAGAGACCCAGTACTTC
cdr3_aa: CASSRGKETQYF

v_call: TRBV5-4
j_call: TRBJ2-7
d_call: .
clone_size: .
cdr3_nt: TGTGCCAGCAGCAAGGGGACTCTCTACGAGCAGTACTTC
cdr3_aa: CASSKGTLYEQYF

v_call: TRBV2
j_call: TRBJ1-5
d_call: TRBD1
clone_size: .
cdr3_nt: TGTGCCAGCAGTGTTTACGGGACAGGGGGGCAGCCCCAGCATTTT
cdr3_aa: CASSVYGTGGQPQHF

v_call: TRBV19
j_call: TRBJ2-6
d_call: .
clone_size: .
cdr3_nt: TGTGCCAGTACCTGGGGGGCTGGGGCCAACGTCCTGACTTTC
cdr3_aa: CASTWGAGANVLTF

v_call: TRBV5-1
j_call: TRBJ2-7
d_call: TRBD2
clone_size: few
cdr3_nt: TGCGCCAGCAGCTCTCCGACTAGCGGGGCCTACGAGCAGTACTTC
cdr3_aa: CASSSPTSGAYEQYF

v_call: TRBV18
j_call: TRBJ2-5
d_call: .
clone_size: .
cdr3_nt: TGTGCCAGCTCACCGATGGGGGCATTTCAAGAGACCCAGTACTTC
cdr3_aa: CASSPMGAFQETQYF

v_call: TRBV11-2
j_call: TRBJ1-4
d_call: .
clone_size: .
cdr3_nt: TGTGCCAGCAGCTTAGCCCCTGGAGCTAATGAAAAACTGTTTTTT
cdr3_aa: CASSLAPGANEKLFF

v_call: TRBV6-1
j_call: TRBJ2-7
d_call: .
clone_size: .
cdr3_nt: TGTGCCAGCCAGGGGGGGTCCTACGAGCAGTACTTC
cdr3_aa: CASQGGSYEQYF

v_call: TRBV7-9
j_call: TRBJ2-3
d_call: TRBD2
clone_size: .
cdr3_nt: TGTGCCAGCAGCTCCCTAGCGGGAGGGATAACAGATACGCAGTATTTT
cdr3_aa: CASSSLAGGITDTQYF

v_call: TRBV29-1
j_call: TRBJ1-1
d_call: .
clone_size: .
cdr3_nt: TGCAGCGTTGACGGGTTACAGGGAAAGAACACTGAAGCTTTCTTT
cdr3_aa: CSVDGLQGKNTEAFF

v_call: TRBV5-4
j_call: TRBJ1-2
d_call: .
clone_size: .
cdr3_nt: TGTGCCAGCAGCTTGAACAGTAACTATGGCTACACCTTC
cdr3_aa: CASSLNSNYGYTF

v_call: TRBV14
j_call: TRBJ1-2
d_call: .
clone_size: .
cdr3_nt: TGTGCCAGCAGCCTCTTGATGGGTTCGGGTGGCTACACCTTC
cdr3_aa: CASSLLMGSGGYTF

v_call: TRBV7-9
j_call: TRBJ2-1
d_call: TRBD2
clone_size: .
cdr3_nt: TGTGCCAGCAGCCGGGGGAGACCTAGCGGGAGTACCCATGAGCAGTTCTTC
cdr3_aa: CASSRGRPSGSTHEQFF

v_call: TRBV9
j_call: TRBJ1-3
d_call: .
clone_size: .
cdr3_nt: TGTGCCAGCAGCGCACAGGGAGCCTCTGGAAACACCATATATTTT
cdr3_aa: CASSAQGASGNTIYF

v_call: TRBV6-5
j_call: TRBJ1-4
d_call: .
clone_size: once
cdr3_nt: TGTGCCAGCAGGCGGGCAACTAATGAAAAACTGTTTTTT
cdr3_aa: CASRRATNEKLFF

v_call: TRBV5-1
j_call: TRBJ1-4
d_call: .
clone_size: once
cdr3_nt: TGCGCCAGCAGCTTGGGAGGTTCCGGGACATTTAATGAAAAACTGTTTTTT
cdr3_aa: CASSLGGSGTFNEKLFF

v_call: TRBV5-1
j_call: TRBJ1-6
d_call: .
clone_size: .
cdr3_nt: TGCGCCAGCAGCTCAGGACAGAGGGATTCACCCCTCCACTTT
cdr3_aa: CASSSGQRDSPLHF

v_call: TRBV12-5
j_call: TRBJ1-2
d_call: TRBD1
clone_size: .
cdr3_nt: TGTGCTAGTGGCGACAGGGGCTATGGCTACACCTTC
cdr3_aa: CASGDRGYGYTF

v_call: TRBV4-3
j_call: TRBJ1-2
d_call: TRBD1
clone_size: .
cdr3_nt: TGCGCCAGCAGCCAATTGGGACAGGGGTCGGGCTATGGCTACACCTTC
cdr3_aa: CASSQLGQGSGYGYTF

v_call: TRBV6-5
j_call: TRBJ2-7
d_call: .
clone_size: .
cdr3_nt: TGTGCCAGCAGCACCATTGGGGGGCTGGCATACGAGCAGTACTTC
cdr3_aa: CASSTIGGLAYEQYF

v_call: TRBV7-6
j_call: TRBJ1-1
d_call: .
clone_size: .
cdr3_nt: TGTGCCAGCAGCTCCAATCCGACAGGAAAAGAAGCTTTCTTT
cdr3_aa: CASSSNPTGKEAFF

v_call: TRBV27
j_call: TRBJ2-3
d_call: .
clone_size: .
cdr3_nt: TGTGCCAGCAGTCTAAGGGCGGCAGATACGCAGTATTTT
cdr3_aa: CASSLRAADTQYF

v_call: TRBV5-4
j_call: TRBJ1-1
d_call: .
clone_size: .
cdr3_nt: TGTGCCAGCAGCTTGGGGGATGGGAACACTGAAGCTTTCTTT
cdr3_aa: CASSLGDGNTEAFF

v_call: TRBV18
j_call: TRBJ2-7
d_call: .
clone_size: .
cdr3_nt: TGTGCCAGCTCACCCACCCCGGAGGGGGCCTACGAGCAGTACTTC
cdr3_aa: CASSPTPEGAYEQYF

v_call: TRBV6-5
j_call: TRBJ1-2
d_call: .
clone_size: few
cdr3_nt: TGTGCCAGCAGTGATGACAATAACTATGGCTACACCTTC
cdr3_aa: CASSDDNNYGYTF

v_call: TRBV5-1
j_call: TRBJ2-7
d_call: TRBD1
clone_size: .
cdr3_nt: TGCGCCAGCAGCCTAACGGGACAGGGGAACGAGCAGTACTTC
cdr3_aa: CASSLTGQGNEQYF

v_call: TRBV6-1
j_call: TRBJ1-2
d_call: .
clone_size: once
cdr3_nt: TGTGCCAGCACAGCAGCGACCCCCAATGGCTACACCTTC
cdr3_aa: CASTAATPNGYTF

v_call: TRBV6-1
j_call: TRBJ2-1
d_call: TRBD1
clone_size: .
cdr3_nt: TGTGCCAGCAGTGAAGCAGGGGGACAGGAGTTCTTC
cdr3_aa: CASSEAGGQEFF

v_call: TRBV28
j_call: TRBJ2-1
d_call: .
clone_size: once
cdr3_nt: TGTGCCAGCAGCCTCCTTTTAACGGGAGCCTCCTACAATGAGCAGTTCTTC
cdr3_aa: CASSLLLTGASYNEQFF

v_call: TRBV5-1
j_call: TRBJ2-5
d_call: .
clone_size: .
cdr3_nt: TGCGCCAGCAGCCCTCCCTGGGCGGCGTCTACGGGAGAGACCCAGTACTTC
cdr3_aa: CASSPPWAASTGETQYF

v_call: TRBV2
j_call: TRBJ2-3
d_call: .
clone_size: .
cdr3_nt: TGTGCCAGCAGTGAAGCGCTTTGGGTAGTCACAGATACGCAGTATTTT
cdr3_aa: CASSEALWVVTDTQYF

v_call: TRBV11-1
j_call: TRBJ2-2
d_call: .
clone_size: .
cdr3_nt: TGTGCCAGCAGCTCCCCTCTAGGGGCCACCGGGGAGCTGTTTTTT
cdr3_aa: CASSSPLGATGELFF

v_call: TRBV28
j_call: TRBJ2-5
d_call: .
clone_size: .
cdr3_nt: TGTGCCAGCAGTTTAGCCCCGGCAGCGCAAGAGACCCAGTACTTC
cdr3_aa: CASSLAPAAQETQYF

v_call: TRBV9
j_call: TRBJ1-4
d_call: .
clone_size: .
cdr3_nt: TGTGCCAGCGGAAGGTTGGGGGGTTGGAATGAAAAACTGTTTTTT
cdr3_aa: CASGRLGGWNEKLFF